Listed below are T cell receptor beta chains from one sample, sequenced in a study of cytomegalovirus exposure and HLA in healthy donors. Sequencing used immunoSEQ multiplex PCR; TCRdb keeps in-frame clones, though not all of them. Counted here are around 190,000 clones, 75% to 85% occurring once; the ten biggest clones make up about 14%. Sample: PBMCs. The receptors come from a woman aged 25 to 39 in good health and CMV-seropositive. Both conserved end residues are part of each CDR3. The order of the fields is D gene, V gene, clone size, CDR3 length, J gene, CDR3 protein, CDR3 DNA. A D gene is named only where the DNA matches it firmly. A row's size may be missing; if present it is once, few, many or a size class.

D: NA
V: TRBV5-1
size: NA
length: 16
J: TRBJ1-6
CDR3: CASSLGGELHNSPLHF
DNA: TGCGCCAGCAGCTTGGGGGGGGAGCTACATAATTCACCCCTCCACTTT

D: NA
V: TRBV2
size: NA
length: 13
J: TRBJ2-3
CDR3: CASSEGATDTQYF
DNA: TGTGCCAGCAGTGAGGGGGCCACAGATACGCAGTATTTT

D: NA
V: TRBV9
size: NA
length: 15
J: TRBJ2-5
CDR3: CASSARLGGYETQYF
DNA: TGTGCCAGCAGCGCCCGACTAGGAGGTTATGAGACCCAGTACTTC

D: NA
V: TRBV5-1
size: NA
length: 15
J: TRBJ2-4
CDR3: CASSLTGRGWNIQYF
DNA: TGCGCCAGCAGCCTGACGGGGCGGGGCTGGAACATTCAGTACTTC

D: NA
V: TRBV7-7
size: NA
length: 14
J: TRBJ2-3
CDR3: CASTQGGAPDTQYF
DNA: TGTGCTAGCACCCAAGGGGGGGCCCCAGATACGCAGTATTTT

D: TRBD2
V: TRBV19
size: few
length: 15
J: TRBJ2-5
CDR3: CASSRGREGQQTQYF
DNA: TGTGCCAGTAGCCGAGGGCGGGAGGGCCAGCAGACCCAGTACTTC

D: TRBD2
V: TRBV5-4
size: NA
length: 16
J: TRBJ2-7
CDR3: CASSPTSGRAIHEQYF
DNA: TGTGCCAGCAGCCCGACTAGCGGGAGGGCCATCCACGAGCAGTACTTC

D: NA
V: TRBV5-4
size: NA
length: 16
J: TRBJ1-6
CDR3: CASSLKRGPYNSPLHF
DNA: TGTGCCAGCAGCTTAAAACGAGGGCCATATAATTCACCCCTCCACTTT

D: NA
V: TRBV30
size: NA
length: 15
J: TRBJ1-6
CDR3: CAWSVLRTDNSPLHF
DNA: TGTGCCTGGAGTGTATTAAGGACAGATAATTCACCCCTCCACTTT

D: NA
V: TRBV7-2
size: NA
length: 15
J: TRBJ1-2
CDR3: CASSLSGRGIYGYTF
DNA: TGTGCCAGCAGCTTATCGGGGAGAGGTATCTATGGCTACACCTTC

D: TRBD1
V: TRBV5-1
size: NA
length: 14
J: TRBJ2-7
CDR3: CASSILTGGYEQYF
DNA: TGCGCCAGCAGCATATTGACAGGGGGCTACGAGCAGTACTTC